These T cell receptor beta chains were read from a single sample in a study of blood T cell repertoires in COVID-19. This table comes from immunoSEQ multiplex PCR, and its TCRdb copy is limited to in-frame clones, with some not included. Of 200,000 or so clones in the sample, 70% to 90% are singletons; the top ten hold around 5.5%. The sequenced sample consisted of peripheral blood. Receptors were obtained from a woman aged 70-85 years with active or convalescent COVID-19. Each CDR3 is given with its conserved first and last residue. A D gene is named only where the DNA matches it firmly. The size of a clone is reported for some rows only, either as once, few or many, or as a class for expanded clones.

>TRBD1|TRBJ2-7|few|TRBV18|15
CASSNRGQIGYEQYF
TGTGCCAGCTCAAACAGGGGACAAATCGGCTACGAGCAGTACTTC
>TRBD2|TRBJ2-1|NA|TRBV19|14
CASFSGRAVGEQFF
TGTGCCAGTTTTAGCGGGAGGGCCGTCGGTGAGCAGTTCTTC
>NA|TRBJ1-2|NA|TRBV6-5|14
CASTLRGRGGGYTF
TGTGCCAGCACCCTACGAGGGAGGGGCGGTGGCTACACCTTC
>NA|TRBJ2-6|NA|TRBV19|19
CASSTQQESPKYGANVLTF
TGTGCCAGTAGTACACAACAGGAATCCCCAAAGTATGGGGCCAACGTCCTGACTTTC
>NA|TRBJ2-1|NA|TRBV5-4|14
CASSLEGEGNEQFF
TGTGCCAGCAGCTTGGAGGGGGAAGGGAATGAGCAGTTCTTC
>NA|TRBJ2-1|NA|TRBV9|13
CASSPLGSYEQFF
TGTGCCAGCAGTCCCCTGGGGAGTTATGAGCAGTTCTTC
>TRBD1|TRBJ2-3|few|TRBV7-9|17
CASSLAGTASSTDTQYF
TGTGCCAGCAGCTTAGCAGGGACAGCCAGTAGCACAGATACGCAGTATTTT
>TRBD1|TRBJ1-2|NA|TRBV6-1|14
CASSKDRGAYGYTF
TGTGCCAGCAGTAAGGACAGGGGGGCGTATGGCTACACCTTC
>NA|TRBJ2-1|NA|TRBV4-1|13
CASSQVNINEQFF
TGCGCCAGCAGCCAAGTGAACATCAATGAGCAGTTCTTC
>NA|TRBJ1-1|NA|TRBV29-1|13
CSVVKGVNTEAFF
TGCAGCGTTGTGAAGGGGGTAAACACTGAAGCTTTCTTT
>NA|TRBJ2-2|NA|TRBV28|15
CASSLESIGTGELFF
TGTGCCAGCAGTTTAGAGAGTATCGGCACCGGGGAGCTGTTTTTT
>TRBD2|TRBJ2-1|NA|TRBV19|16
CASSALAGGVYNEQFF
TGTGCCAGTAGTGCCTTAGCGGGAGGCGTGTACAATGAGCAGTTCTTC
>TRBD1|TRBJ1-1|NA|TRBV6-5|14
CASGRGDLNTEAFF
TGTGCCAGCGGCAGGGGGGACTTGAACACTGAAGCTTTCTTT
>TRBD1|TRBJ2-2|once|TRBV5-1|13
CASSLQGSGELFF
TGCGCCAGCAGCCTACAGGGGAGCGGGGAGCTGTTTTTT